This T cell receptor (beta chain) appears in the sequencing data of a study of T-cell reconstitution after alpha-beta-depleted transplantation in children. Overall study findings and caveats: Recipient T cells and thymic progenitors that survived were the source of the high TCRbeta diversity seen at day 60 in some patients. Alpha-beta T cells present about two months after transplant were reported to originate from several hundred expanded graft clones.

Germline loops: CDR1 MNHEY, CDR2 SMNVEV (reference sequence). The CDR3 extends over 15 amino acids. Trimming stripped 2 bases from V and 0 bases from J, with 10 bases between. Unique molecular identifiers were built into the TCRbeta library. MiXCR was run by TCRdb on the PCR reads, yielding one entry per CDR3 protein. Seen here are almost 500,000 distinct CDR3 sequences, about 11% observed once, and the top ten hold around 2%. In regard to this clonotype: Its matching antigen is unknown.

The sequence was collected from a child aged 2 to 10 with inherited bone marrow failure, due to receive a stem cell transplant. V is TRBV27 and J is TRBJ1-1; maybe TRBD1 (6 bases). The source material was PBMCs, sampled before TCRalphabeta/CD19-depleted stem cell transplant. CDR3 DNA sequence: TGTGCCAGCAGTTTAGATCAGGGGCTGAACACTGAAGCTTTCTTT. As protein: CASSLDQGLNTEAFF.